The present entry profiles one T cell receptor beta chain with its context. A single base separates this from a much larger clone, so it may be a read error. The conserved final phenylalanine or tryptophan is absent from the CDR3, which likely points to a read error. This CDR3 has 15 amino acids. The junction had 4 bases not matched to a gene; V was cut back by 1 base and J by 1 base. Germline V gene lookup returns CDR1 MGHRA and CDR2 YSYEKL. The source of the sample is a study of tumor-infiltrating lymphocytes in primary liver carcinoma. For the study at large: Resecting the tumor surgically was how the patients' primary liver carcinoma was treated.

RNA isolated from unsorted whole blood supplied the blood RNA, with germline DNA also extracted. Roughly 3.7 milliliters of peripheral blood were gathered ahead of the operation. A primer matching the constant region was used to make TCR beta cDNA from approximately 520 ng of total RNA. Researchers made the TCR beta libraries by running three nested multiplex PCR rounds with slightly modified ARM-PCR. The two initial PCR rounds, roughly 9 cycles each, used TRBV1-TRBV30 forward and C-beta reverse primers. In TCRdb, the multiplex PCR reads were re-called with MiXCR into one record per CDR3 protein. The table shows 300,000 to 350,000 distinct CDR3 sequences, with roughly two thirds occurring only once.

The sample comprised peripheral blood. The chain employs TRBV4-1 and TRBJ2-7; the match to TRBD1 covers 7 bases. The clonotype originates from a man between 40 and 49 years old with primary liver carcinoma and hepatitis B virus infection. This CDR3 reads CASSQGQGLSYEQYL. The CDR3 nucleotides are TGCGCCAGCAGCCAAGGACAGGGTCTTTCCTACGAGCAGTACCTC.